One sample yielded the 14 T cell receptor beta chains listed below, sequenced in a study of neurological immune-mediated disorders. One entry per CDR3 protein, called by TCRdb with MiXCR from the 5' RACE reads. Of approximately 77,000 distinct CDR3 sequences in the sample, under 10% were seen once. Sequencing was performed on PBMCs. Source of these receptors: a man aged 45 to 65 in good health.

This clonotype has ten or more counts. The V gene is TRBV7-9, the J gene TRBJ1-3; D may be TRBD1 (6 bases). CDR1 SEHNR and CDR2 FQNEAQ come from the germline V gene (reference sequence). V was trimmed by 3 bases and J by 16 bases, leaving 19 bases between them. This CDR3 spans 13 amino acids. This CDR3 reads CASSFFPDRPVYF. The CDR3 coding sequence is TGTGCCAGCAGCTTTTTCCCCGACAGGCCGGTGTATTTT.

There are a few counts of this clonotype. The chain links TRBV20-1 to TRBJ2-7; possibly TRBD2 for D (6 bases). The CDR3 extends over 14 amino acids. Germline CDR1 reads DFQATT; CDR2 reads SNEGSKA (reference sequence). Trimming removed 1 base from V and 0 bases from J, with 10 bases in between. CDR3 in amino acids: CSARGWGDSYEQYF. The CDR3 DNA sequence: TGCAGTGCTAGAGGATGGGGGGACTCCTACGAGCAGTACTTC.

This clonotype was picked up many times. This sequence joins TRBV9 and TRBJ2-5; D might be TRBD1 or TRBD2, each matching 6 bases. The germline V gene has CDR1 SGDLS and CDR2 YYNGEE. This CDR3 comprises 14 residues. V was pared by 4 bases and J by 2 bases, with 12 bases between. CDR3: CASSTGTLQETQYF. The CDR3 DNA reads as TGTGCCAGCAGCACAGGGACTTTGCAAGAGACCCAGTACTTC. Full variable domain (rest looked up from reference TRBV9 and TRBJ2-5): DSGVTQTPKHLITATGQRVTLRCSPRSGDLSVYWYQQSLDQGLQFLIQYYNGEERAKGNILERFSAQQFPDLHSELNLSSLELGDSALYFCASSTGTLQETQYFGPGTRLLVL.

This clonotype was seen many times. CDR3 residues: CSAILEGTDTQYF. In DNA, the CDR3 is TGCAGTGCTATTCTCGAGGGGACAGATACGCAGTATTTT. The chain is built from TRBV20-1 and TRBJ2-3, with D perhaps given as TRBD1 or TRBD2 (5 bases each). This CDR3 comprises 13 residues. With 4 bases removed from V and 3 bases from J, the gap between germline ends came to 11 bases. Germline V gene sequence: CDR1 DFQATT, CDR2 SNEGSKA (reference sequence).

This clonotype was recorded many times. V gene TRBV7-2 combines with J gene TRBJ2-1; 8 bases match TRBD1. CDR1 and CDR2 from the germline V gene are SGHTA and FQGNSA. After removal of 5 bases from V and 3 bases from J, the junction contained 6 bases not matched to a gene. CDR3 length equals 15 residues. CDR3 amino acids: CASSTDRADYNEQFF. The CDR3 coding sequence is TGTGCCAGCAGCACGGACAGGGCCGACTACAATGAGCAGTTCTTC.

The chain links TRBV19 to TRBJ2-5; 14 bases are shared with TRBD2. Germline CDR1 is LNHDA and CDR2 is SQIVND (reference sequence). J gave up 2 bases and V 7 bases, and 12 bases lay outside the gene matches. The CDR3 covers 18 residues. The CDR3 loop is CASKDTGTSGGLQETQYF. The CDR3 DNA reads TGTGCCAGTAAAGATACCGGGACTAGCGGGGGCCTACAAGAGACCCAGTACTTC.

This chain connects TRBV6-1 to TRBJ2-1; the D gene could be TRBD1 or TRBD2 (5 bases each). Deletions cut 7 bases from V and 3 bases from J, with 19 bases between. The CDR3 covers 16 residues. The germline CDR1 and CDR2 sequences are MNHNS and SASEGT. The CDR3 reads CASIISGTTLYNEQFF. In DNA form, the CDR3 reads TGTGCCAGCATTATATCCGGGACCACTCTCTACAATGAGCAGTTCTTC.

There are many counts of this clonotype. The rearrangement joins TRBV28 to TRBJ2-7, with TRBD1 identical over 8 bases. Trimming took 4 bases from V and 0 from J; bases not matched to a gene: 2. This CDR3 has 14 residues. Germline CDR1 reads MDHEN; CDR2 reads SYDVKM. This CDR3 is CASSSGQASYEQYF. CDR3 in DNA: TGTGCCAGCAGTTCGGGACAGGCCTCCTACGAGCAGTACTTC.

The sample holds many counts of this clonotype. The chain uses TRBV7-9 and TRBJ2-1; 10 positions match TRBD2. This CDR3 is built from 15 residues. Germline lookup yields CDR1 SEHNR and CDR2 FQNEAQ (reference sequence). Trimming cost V 3 bases and J 4 bases; bases outside gene matches: 3. The CDR3 loop reads CASSLGTSAYNEQFF. CDR3 DNA sequence: TGTGCCAGCAGCTTGGGGACTAGCGCATACAATGAGCAGTTCTTC.

This clonotype was seen many times. The J gene is TRBJ2-1, the V gene TRBV27, with D perhaps TRBD1 (6 bases). CDR1 and CDR2 (germline): MNHEY, SMNVEV (reference sequence). V lost 3 bases and J lost 0, with 9 bases in between. The CDR3 has 15 amino acids. Here the CDR3 reads CASSLGAVSYNEQFF. CDR3 coding DNA: TGTGCCAGCAGTTTGGGGGCAGTCTCCTACAATGAGCAGTTCTTC.

Many counts were recorded for this clonotype. This chain joins TRBV11-2 and TRBJ2-1; TRBD2 matches at 12 bases. CDR1 and CDR2 from the germline V gene are SGHAT and FQNNGV. There are 17 residues in the CDR3. The V gene end was trimmed by 4 bases and the J gene end by 6 bases; junction bases not matched to a gene: 10. As DNA, the CDR3 is TGTGCCAGCAGCTCCCTTCGGACTAGCGGGAATCGCAATGAGCAGTTCTTC. The encoded protein is CASSSLRTSGNRNEQFF.

This clonotype was observed many times. The rearrangement uses TRBV7-2 and TRBJ2-1; D is possibly TRBD2 (6 bases). CDR3 length: 15 residues. Germline lookup yields CDR1 SGHTA and CDR2 FQGNSA. Trimming took off 6 bases at V and 5 bases at J, with 17 bases between the two ends. The CDR3: CASSREGGGNNEQFF. The CDR3 coding sequence is TGTGCCAGCAGTCGAGAGGGTGGGGGGAACAATGAGCAGTTCTTC.

The chain couples TRBV5-1 to TRBJ2-1, with TRBD2 matching over 10 bases. Trimming cost V 4 bases and J 0 bases; bases outside gene matches: 1. Germline V gene lookup returns CDR1 SGHRS and CDR2 YFSETQ. CDR3 length: 15 amino acids. The CDR3 sequence is CASSIAGGSYNEQFF. The CDR3 DNA reads as TGCGCCAGCAGCATAGCGGGGGGCTCCTACAATGAGCAGTTCTTC. The full variable domain, its missing parts supplied by reference TRBV5-1 and TRBJ2-1, is KAGVTQTPRYLIKTRGQQVTLSCSPISGHRSVSWYQQTPGQGLQFLFEYFSETQRNKGNFPGRFSGRQFSNSRSEMNVSTLELGDSALYLCASSIAGGSYNEQFFGPGTRLTVL.

This clonotype was seen many times. The V and J genes are TRBV20-1 and TRBJ2-3, with D unclear. Trimming pared 3 bases from V and 2 bases from J, leaving 15 bases between. CDR3 length: 15 residues. Germline values: CDR1 DFQATT, CDR2 SNEGSKA (reference sequence). The CDR3 region has the DNA TGCAGTGCTAGGGGCCGGCTCTTAGTCACAGATACGCAGTATTTT. Translating gives CSARGRLLVTDTQYF.